These 22 T cell receptor beta chains share one sample of origin, sequenced in a study of control samples from healthy donors and cancer patients. The table came from immunoSEQ multiplex PCR; TCRdb's copy has only in-frame clones and leaves some out. The data contain about 69,000 clones, 84% of them singletons. The sample consisted of PBMCs. Source of these receptors: a woman between 45 and 65 years old with lung cancer.

This chain joins TRBV19 and TRBJ1-1; the match to TRBD1 covers 7 bases. This CDR3 has 13 residues. Germline V CDR1 and CDR2: LNHDA, SQIVND (reference sequence). The V gene end was trimmed by 7 bases and the J gene end by 2 bases; junction bases not matched to a gene: 4. The CDR3: CASNDRVNTEAFF. As DNA, the CDR3 is TGTGCCAGTAATGACAGGGTAAACACTGAAGCTTTCTTT. Combining the CDR3 with reference TRBV19 and TRBJ1-1 gives the whole variable domain DGGITQSPKYLFRKEGQNVTLSCEQNLNHDAMYWYRQDPGQGLRLIYYSQIVNDFQKGDIAEGYSVSREKKESFPLTVTSAQKNPTAFYLCASNDRVNTEAFFGQGTRLTVV.

This chain uses TRBV7-9 with TRBJ2-5; no firm D call. V lost 5 bases, J lost 1 base, and 11 bases lay in between. This CDR3 is 14 amino acids long. CDR1 is SEHNR and CDR2 is FQNEAQ in the germline V gene (reference sequence). The CDR3 loop is CASSPRAVQETQYF. The CDR3 DNA reads as TGTGCCAGCAGCCCCCGGGCAGTCCAAGAGACCCAGTACTTC. The full variable domain, completed using reference TRBV7-9 and TRBJ2-5, is DTGVSQNPRHKITKRGQNVTFRCDPISEHNRLYWYRQTLGQGPEFLTYFQNEAQLEKSRLLSDRFSAERPKGSFSTLEIQRTEQGDSAMYLCASSPRAVQETQYFGPGTRLLVL.

The chain links TRBV19 to TRBJ2-5, with D perhaps TRBD2 (6 bases). Germline values: CDR1 LNHDA, CDR2 SQIVND (reference sequence). Trimming took 6 bases from V and 1 from J, leaving 21 bases between them. CDR3 length: 17 amino acids. The CDR3 spells CASRRLHFGGTQETQYF. In nucleotides, the CDR3 is TGTGCCAGTAGACGCCTCCATTTCGGGGGAACCCAAGAGACCCAGTACTTC. Together with reference TRBV19 and TRBJ2-5, the CDR3 gives the full variable domain: DGGITQSPKYLFRKEGQNVTLSCEQNLNHDAMYWYRQDPGQGLRLIYYSQIVNDFQKGDIAEGYSVSREKKESFPLTVTSAQKNPTAFYLCASRRLHFGGTQETQYFGPGTRLLVL.

This chain uses TRBV11-1 with TRBJ2-3; 9 nucleotides align to TRBD2. The CDR3 has 16 amino acids. The germline V gene has CDR1 SGHAT and CDR2 FQDESV (reference sequence). J was trimmed by 0 bases and V by 5 bases; bases with no gene match: 6. The CDR3 reads CASSAIAGVSTDTQYF. The CDR3 coding sequence is TGTGCCAGCAGCGCGATAGCGGGAGTTAGCACAGATACGCAGTATTTT.

This clone has only a few counts. The CDR3 DNA is TGTGCCAGCAGTTTCCGGGAGGATACGCAGTATTTT. It specifies CASSFREDTQYF. V usage is TRBV12-3 or TRBV12-4 and J usage is TRBJ2-3, with TRBD2 as a possible D gene (6 bases). The V end lost 3 bases, the J end lost 6 bases, and 7 bases lay between the germline ends. This CDR3 has 12 amino acids.

This chain links TRBV6-5 with TRBJ2-2; D is unclear. Germline V gene data show CDR1 as MNHEY and CDR2 as SVGAGI. Trimming cost V 6 bases and J 4 bases, with 12 bases left between them. This CDR3 is 14 amino acids long. CDR3 loop: CASSITSGTGELFF. The CDR3 DNA sequence: TGTGCCAGCAGCATAACATCGGGCACCGGGGAGCTGTTTTTT.

This clone has only one observation. The V call is TRBV27, the J call TRBJ1-1, with a weak D call TRBD1 (5 bases). Germline V lookup: CDR1 MNHEY, CDR2 SMNVEV (reference sequence). Trimming cost V 3 bases and J 11 bases, with 13 bases left between them. CDR3 length equals 12 residues. The DNA for the CDR3 is TGTGCCAGCAGTTTTGGGACTGGAGAGGCTTTCTTT. Translation: CASSFGTGEAFF.

The chain employs TRBV6-5 and TRBJ1-2; D ambiguous. The germline V and J ends were trimmed by 10 bases and 7 bases, with 19 bases remaining between them. This CDR3 spans 13 amino acids. From germline, CDR1 is MNHEY and CDR2 SVGAGI. CDR3 nucleotide sequence: TGTGCCACACGGACCGCTAGATCTAGTGGCTACACCTTC. Amino acid sequence: CATRTARSSGYTF.

The chain couples TRBV25-1 to TRBJ2-7; the D is unclear. With 4 bases removed from V and 0 bases from J, the gap between germline ends came to 13 bases. CDR3 length: 15 residues. Looked up from germline, CDR1 is MGHDK and CDR2 is SYGVNS. The CDR3 DNA reads as TGTGCCAGCAGTGCAGATGACTTCTACTCCTACGAGCAGTACTTC. Translating gives CASSADDFYSYEQYF.

The chain has TRBV23-1 and TRBJ1-3; D is ambiguous. TRBV23-1 is reported as an ORF; its role is uncertain. Trimming cost V 7 bases and J 0 bases, with 13 bases left between them. The CDR3 totals 15 residues. Here the CDR3 DNA reads TGCGCCAGCAAGTCTCGACTGGGCTCTGGAAACACCATATATTTT. Protein product: CASKSRLGSGNTIYF.

V gene TRBV21-1 combines with J gene TRBJ2-7; the D call of TRBD2 is as the table states it, not checked on the DNA. TRBV21-1 counts as a pseudogene. The length of the CDR3 is 14 residues. The DNA of the CDR3 is TGTGCCACCGATACTAGCGGGGCCTTATACGAGCAGTACTTC. Amino acids: CATDTSGALYEQYF.

The chain is built from TRBV4-1 and TRBJ1-4; D ambiguous. Trimming pared 4 bases from V and 7 bases from J, leaving 16 bases between. CDR1 and CDR2 from the germline V gene are MGHRA and YSYEKL. CDR3 length equals 15 residues. The CDR3 bases are TGCGCCAGCAGCCCCAAGGACGGATTGGGTGAAAAACTGTTTTTT. It translates to CASSPKDGLGEKLFF.

This chain connects TRBV2 to TRBJ2-5, with TRBD1 identical over 9 bases. The V gene's germline CDR1 is SNHLY and CDR2 FYNNEI. This CDR3 spans 13 amino acids. Trimming removed 6 bases from V and 3 bases from J; junction bases left unmatched: 2. Here the CDR3 reads CASSRDREETQYF. The CDR3 nucleotides are TGTGCCAGCAGCCGGGACAGGGAAGAGACCCAGTACTTC.

This chain uses TRBV12-3 or TRBV12-4 with TRBJ2-7, with D perhaps TRBD1 or TRBD2 (5 bases each). The CDR3 runs 13 residues. Trimming cost V 5 bases and J 6 bases, with 14 bases left between them. The DNA for the CDR3 is TGTGCCAGCAGTACCGGGGCGAGACGCGAGCAGTACTTC. Its protein is CASSTGARREQYF.

The chain has TRBV24-1 and TRBJ1-1; D ambiguous. Trimming left V 6 bases short and J 2 bases short, with 3 bases between. Germline V lookup: CDR1 KGHDR, CDR2 SFDVKD. This CDR3 is built from 11 residues. In DNA form, the CDR3 reads TGTGCCACCAGTTTCAACACTGAAGCTTTCTTT. It encodes CATSFNTEAFF.

The CDR3, as DNA: TGTGCCACCAGCAGAGATTGGCAGCCCCAGCATTTT. This gives the protein CATSRDWQPQHF. The chain joins TRBV15 to TRBJ1-5; D not resolved. The germline CDR1 and CDR2 sequences are LNHNV and YYDKDF (reference sequence). The CDR3 loop spans 12 amino acids. Between the trimmed V and J ends, which lost 0 bases and 7 bases, there was a span of 4 bases.

This chain connects TRBV6-1 to TRBJ1-2, with TRBD1 matching 9 bases. Germline loops: CDR1 MNHNS, CDR2 SASEGT. V dropped 2 bases and J dropped 3; count of bases not matched to a gene: 7. This CDR3 comprises 16 residues. This CDR3 is CASSERGQGRDYGYTF. CDR3 in DNA: TGTGCCAGCAGTGAACGAGGACAGGGGAGAGACTATGGCTACACCTTC.

The chain is built from TRBV30 and TRBJ1-6; D might be TRBD1 (5 bases). Trimming shortened V by 2 bases and J by 5 bases, and 13 bases separated the two germline ends. There are 15 residues in the CDR3. The germline V gene encodes CDR1 GTSNPN and CDR2 SVGIG (reference sequence). CDR3 loop: CAWSHGQGNNSPLHF. CDR3 nucleotides: TGTGCCTGGAGTCACGGGCAGGGTAATAATTCACCCCTCCACTTT.

The V call is TRBV2, the J call TRBJ1-4; D is undetermined. This CDR3 region has 15 residues. The V gene's germline CDR1 is SNHLY and CDR2 FYNNEI. Between the trimmed V and J ends, which lost 7 bases and 2 bases, there was a span of 14 bases. CDR3 nucleotide sequence: TGTGCCAGCACCTCAGATAGGGCGACTAATGAAAAACTGTTTTTT. Protein: CASTSDRATNEKLFF.

V is TRBV7-8 and J is TRBJ1-5, with TRBD1 matching 9 bases. The CDR3 consists of 15 residues. V lost 4 bases, J lost 2 bases, and 3 bases stayed unmatched. Germline CDR1 and CDR2: SGHVS and FQNEAQ. DNA for the CDR3: TGTGCCAGCAGCTCGACAGGGGGTGGCAATCAGCCCCAGCATTTT. Amino acid sequence: CASSSTGGGNQPQHF.

A remark on this clone: This sample also contains other DNA sequences that code for the same CDR3. The rearrangement uses TRBV19 and TRBJ1-6, with D perhaps matching TRBD1 (5 bases). The CDR3 contains 13 residues. V lost 6 bases to trimming and J lost 7 bases, with 10 bases between them. Germline loops: CDR1 LNHDA, CDR2 SQIVND (reference sequence). Written as DNA, the CDR3 is TGTGCCAGTAGCCCTCGACAGAATTCACCCCTCCACTTT. Amino acids: CASSPRQNSPLHF. Based on the CDR3 plus reference TRBV19 and TRBJ1-6, the full variable domain is DGGITQSPKYLFRKEGQNVTLSCEQNLNHDAMYWYRQDPGQGLRLIYYSQIVNDFQKGDIAEGYSVSREKKESFPLTVTSAQKNPTAFYLCASSPRQNSPLHFGNGTRLTVT.

The chain recombines TRBV29-1 with TRBJ1-1; D remains unclear. The CDR3 has 13 residues. V lost 7 bases and J lost 1, with 13 bases in between. Per germline, CDR1 SQVTM and CDR2 ANQGSEA. The CDR3 bases are TGCAGCGCCGAGACTCTGAAGAACACTGAAGCTTTCTTT. As protein: CSAETLKNTEAFF.